The 3 T cell receptor beta chains listed next were all sequenced from one sample in a study of shared clonotypes between healthy human individuals. Libraries were prepared by immunoSEQ multiplex PCR; TCRdb keeps only in-frame clonotypes and omits some of them. The repertoire has millions of clones, about 95% of them found once; the top ten carry approximately 0.13%. Sequenced: naive CD4+ T cells sorted from blood. Subset meaning: CD45RA+ positively selected. The receptors were gathered from a man between 18 and 29 years old in good health.

The CDR3 coding sequence is TGTGCCAGCAGCTCCCGGACTGGAGAGTACGAGCAGTACTTC. It encodes CASSSRTGEYEQYF. This chain joins TRBV7-8 and TRBJ2-7, with D perhaps TRBD2 (5 bases). Germline lookup yields CDR1 SGHVS and CDR2 FQNEAQ. Trimming removed 4 bases from V and 4 bases from J, with 14 bases in between. The CDR3 is 14 amino acids. The variable domain in full, completed from reference TRBV7-8 and TRBJ2-7, reads GAGVSQSPRYKVAKRGQDVALRCDPISGHVSLFWYQQALGQGPEFLTYFQNEAQLDKSGLPSDRFFAERPEGSVSTLKIQRTQQEDSAVYLCASSSRTGEYEQYFGPGTRLTVT.

The count of this clone is one. DNA of the CDR3: TGCAGCGTTGCAGAACTAGCGGGAGTTGGGGAGCTGTTTTTT. Amino acid sequence: CSVAELAGVGELFF. This chain connects TRBV29-1 to TRBJ2-2; TRBD2 agrees at 11 bases. Looked up from germline, CDR1 is SQVTM and CDR2 is ANQGSEA. V lost 4 bases to trimming and J lost 8 bases; unmatched junction nucleotides: 6. This CDR3 spans 14 amino acids.

The chain joins TRBV11-2 to TRBJ1-4; D is possibly TRBD1 (5 bases). CDR1 and CDR2 from the germline V gene are SGHAT and FQNNGV. The CDR3 runs to 17 residues. With 3 bases removed from V and 10 bases from J, the gap between germline ends came to 24 bases. DNA of the CDR3: TGTGCCAGCAGCTTCTCCGACAGCGTTTCACGTACTGGAAAACTGTTTTTT. It encodes CASSFSDSVSRTGKLFF.